In its sample, the clone carrying this TCR beta chain was seen once. The sample originates from a study of blood T cell repertoires in COVID-19. Background on the study: COVID-19 samples, acute and convalescent, were from the United States, Italy and Spain. From T cells, B-cell-depleted T cells, or PBMCs came the material, which was cDNA or gDNA.

The CDR3 totals 13 residues. CDR1 is KGHSH, CDR2 LQKENI, per germline. V was pared by 3 bases and J by 5 bases, with 10 bases between. Original methodology: Amplification with reference gene primers provided the estimates of nucleated cell counts. The repertoire was sequenced with immunoSEQ multiplex PCR; TCRdb's copy has only in-frame clones and lacks some. V, J and clone size reflect that table, while D and trimming were determined from the DNA. The data hold about 380,000 clones, with roughly four fifths observed a single time. The sequence was obtained from a human donor with acute or convalescent COVID-19. The donor label of this sample is uncertain. V gene TRBV18 combines with J gene TRBJ1-2; D is undetermined. The source material was peripheral blood. CDR3 nucleotide sequence: TGTGCCAGCTCACCTTATACAGATTATGGCTACACCTTC. This sequence encodes CASSPYTDYGYTF.